This TCR beta chain was sequenced in a study of T cells in Graves' hyperthyroidism and ophthalmopathy (dated by TCRdb to about 2019). About the study as a whole: Peripheral blood was collected at initial diagnosis, before any treatment. In over five Graves' hyperthyroidism patients, the study also compared T-cell repertoires from thyroid tissue with T-cell repertoires from blood. After blood sampling, hyperthyroidism patients were treated with methimazole at a starting dose of 30 mg daily, and ophthalmopathy patients were treated with high-dose intravenous methylprednisolone. The paper reports TCR Vbeta CDR3 sequencing of 130 to 150 peripheral blood samples: 40 to 45 ophthalmopathy, over 70 hyperthyroidism and approximately 17 progressor patients. Whether ophthalmopathy could be predicted prospectively was tested in an independent validation cohort made up of some 20 hyperthyroidism patients plus 17 patients who later progressed to ophthalmopathy. The 100 or so discovery patients were divided at random into training and test sets in a 7:3 ratio. To identify TCR V-J signatures that set the groups apart, the researchers used a discovery cohort of 95 to 100 patients, made up of roughly 40 with Graves' ophthalmopathy and 55 to 65 with stable Graves' hyperthyroidism.

Concerning this clonotype: Its antigen target is currently unknown. Nothing much larger sits one base from this clone, and base qualities are not available.

The germline V gene yields SGHRS for CDR1 and YFSETQ for CDR2. Including the terminal cysteine and phenylalanine, the CDR3 comprises 13 residues. Only the CDR3 part of the read is kept: 39 bases, read in frame from the first base. Between the V and J ends, shortened by 4 bases and 1 base respectively, the junction contains 9 bases. Graves' hyperthyroidism was defined as stable when no progression to ophthalmopathy occurred over 18 months of follow-up. The hyperthyroidism patients were between 18 and 65 years old and newly diagnosed, with a disease duration of less than 2 months. The study excluded patients with uncontrolled infections, other autoimmune diseases, pregnancy or lactation. Diagnoses relied on clinical symptoms, serum thyroxine and TRAb, thyroid ultrasound and orbital computed tomography. Ficoll-Paque density gradient centrifugation was used to isolate PBMCs from around 10 ml of fresh peripheral blood. Trizol reagent was used to extract total RNA, and RNA quality was then checked on an Agilent 2100 Bioanalyzer.

The TCR beta CDR3 regions were amplified from RNA transcripts. A first-round RT-PCR of the TCR CDR3 used the HTBI primer set with the Qiagen OneStep RT-PCR kit. The libraries were constructed in a second round of multiplex PCR and then size-selected and purified. Paired-end sequencing of the libraries was performed with 100 bp reads on an Illumina HiSeq2000. Regarding the original processing steps: SOAPnuke was used to process the raw data, with reads discarded if the reads contained adapters or uncalled bases, had a mean Phred below 15, or lacked an exact constant-primer or identifier match. COPE v1.2.5 was used to merge high-quality paired reads, and clonotypes were defined as unique nucleotide sequences. MiTCR v1.1 was used to align clonotypes to the IMGT TRBV, TRBD and TRBJ reference segments. Only V-J combinations with frequency above 0.0001, covering roughly 99% of repertoires, were analysed. The TCS score was defined as F50 (clonal expansion) divided by E x V (chaos), with BLOSUM62-based TCRdist calculated between CDR3 peptides within each V-J. Welch's t-statistics and random forest reduced around 520 V-J features to around 14, which were used in a naive Bayes classifier (R e1071). Thyroid-blood repertoire similarity was quantified with the Morisita-Horn index. The public reads were run again by TCRdb, first through fastp at Q25 and then through MiXCR, and only productive beta chains were kept. Rows with a matching CDR3 protein are joined into one entry that keeps the most common DNA and genes. The V and J calls were determined by TCRdb, not by the authors. This sample has nearly 750,000 distinct CDR3 sequences in its table, and approximately 36% of those were observed once. The biggest ten clones account for less than 35% of the sample.

The research as a whole found: No statistical method was used to fix the sample size in advance, and group allocation was not hidden from the investigators. In validation, progression to ophthalmopathy was predicted by the model with nearly 71% sensitivity and approximately 78% specificity, a median of approximately 6.5 months before onset. Most expanded thyroid clonotypes (frequency above 0.001) were also detected in blood, a finding suggesting that blood repertoires may reflect thyroid immune responses. Ophthalmopathy was separated from stable hyperthyroidism by a 13 V-J signature model, with approximately 85% sensitivity and 81% to 82% specificity obtained in cross-validation and 80%/75% obtained in testing.

The receptor was derived from a woman between 35 and 50 years old with Graves' hyperthyroidism. The sample comprised blood. The rearranged chain carries TRBV5-1 and TRBJ2-7; TRBD1 is possibly the D segment (5 matching bases). The CDR3 reads as follows: CASSAQGSYEQYF. The DNA reads TGCGCCAGCAGCGCTCAGGGTTCCTACGAGCAGTACTTC.